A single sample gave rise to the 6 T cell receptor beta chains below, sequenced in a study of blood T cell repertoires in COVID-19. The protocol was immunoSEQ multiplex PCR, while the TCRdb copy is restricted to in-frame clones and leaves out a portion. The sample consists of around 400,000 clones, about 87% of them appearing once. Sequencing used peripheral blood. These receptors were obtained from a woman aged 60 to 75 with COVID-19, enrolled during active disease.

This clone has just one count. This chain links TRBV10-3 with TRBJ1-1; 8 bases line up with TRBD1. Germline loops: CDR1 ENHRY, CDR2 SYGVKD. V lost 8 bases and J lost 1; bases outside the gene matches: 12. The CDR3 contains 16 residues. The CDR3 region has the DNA TGTGCCATCGGGACAGGCTTGGGCGGCGGGAACACTGAAGCTTTCTTT. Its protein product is CAIGTGLGGGNTEAFF.

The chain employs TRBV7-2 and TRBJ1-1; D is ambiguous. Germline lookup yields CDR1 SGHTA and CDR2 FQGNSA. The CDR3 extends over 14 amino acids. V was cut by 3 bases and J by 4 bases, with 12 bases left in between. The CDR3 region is CASSFIDSGTEAFF. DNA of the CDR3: TGTGCCAGCAGCTTTATCGATTCGGGCACTGAAGCTTTCTTT.

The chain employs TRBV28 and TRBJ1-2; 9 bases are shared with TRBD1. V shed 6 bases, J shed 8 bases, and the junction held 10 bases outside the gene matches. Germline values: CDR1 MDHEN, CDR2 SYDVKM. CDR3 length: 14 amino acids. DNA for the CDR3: TGTGCCAGCAGCATCCCGGGACAGGGATTAGGCTACACCTTC. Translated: CASSIPGQGLGYTF.

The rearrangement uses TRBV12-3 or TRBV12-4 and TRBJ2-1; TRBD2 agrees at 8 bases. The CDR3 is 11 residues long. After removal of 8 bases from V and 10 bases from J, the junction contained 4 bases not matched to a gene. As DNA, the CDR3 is TGTGCCAGCCGCACTAGCGGCGAGCAGTTCTTC. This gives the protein CASRTSGEQFF.

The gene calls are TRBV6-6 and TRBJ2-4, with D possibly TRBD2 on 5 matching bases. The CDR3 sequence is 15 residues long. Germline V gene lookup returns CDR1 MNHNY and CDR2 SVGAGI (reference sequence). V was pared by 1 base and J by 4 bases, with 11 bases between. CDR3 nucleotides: TGTGCCAGCAGTTACTGGGGTCGGGAAAAAAACATTCAGTACTTC. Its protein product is CASSYWGREKNIQYF.

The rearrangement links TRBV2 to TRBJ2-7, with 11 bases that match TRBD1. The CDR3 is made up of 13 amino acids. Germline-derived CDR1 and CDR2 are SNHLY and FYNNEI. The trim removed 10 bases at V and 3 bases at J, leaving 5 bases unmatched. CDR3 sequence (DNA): TGTGCCAACCGGGACAGGGGGAGCTACGAGCAGTACTTC. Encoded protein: CANRDRGSYEQYF. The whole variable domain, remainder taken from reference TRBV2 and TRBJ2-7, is EPEVTQTPSHQVTQMGQEVILRCVPISNHLYFYWYRQILGQKVEFLVSFYNNEISEKSEIFDDQFSVERPDGSNFTLKIRSTKLEDSAMYFCANRDRGSYEQYFGPGTRLTVT.